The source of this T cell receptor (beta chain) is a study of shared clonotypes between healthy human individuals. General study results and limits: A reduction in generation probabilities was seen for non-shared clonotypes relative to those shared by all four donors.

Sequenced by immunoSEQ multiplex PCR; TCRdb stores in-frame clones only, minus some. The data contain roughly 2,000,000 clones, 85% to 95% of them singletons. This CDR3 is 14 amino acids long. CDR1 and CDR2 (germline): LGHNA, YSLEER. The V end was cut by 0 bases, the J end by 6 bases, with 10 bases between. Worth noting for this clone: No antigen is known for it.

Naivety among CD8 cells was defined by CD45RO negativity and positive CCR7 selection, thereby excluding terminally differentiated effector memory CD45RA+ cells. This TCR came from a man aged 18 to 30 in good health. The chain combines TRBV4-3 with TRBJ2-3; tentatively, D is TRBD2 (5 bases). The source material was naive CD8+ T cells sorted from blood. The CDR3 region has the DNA TGCGCCAGCAGCCAAGATGAGGAGGCGGATACGCAGTATTTT. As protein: CASSQDEEADTQYF.